Sequencing of this T cell receptor (beta chain) was carried out in a study of PD-1 blockade in classical Hodgkin lymphoma. Study context: Patients were dosed intravenously with nivolumab at 3 mg/kg every 2 weeks.

Germline CDR1 reads SNHLY; CDR2 reads FYNNEI. The length of the CDR3 is 13 residues. Between the trimmed V and J ends, which lost 7 bases and 11 bases, there was a span of 20 bases. In this sample, this clone turned up once. Antigen specificity is unknown. Overall study findings and caveats: Reports indicated that newly diagnosed patients had lower baseline TCR diversity than healthy donors did. Diversity in CD4+ TCRs, unlike that measured in CD8+ TCRs, had risen significantly by C4D1.

After autologous stem cell transplantation all patients relapsed, and prior brentuximab vedotin exposure differed between cohorts. Classifying best responses yielded complete response, partial response or progressive disease. Profiling relied on immunoSEQ multiplex PCR, and the TCRdb table lists in-frame clones only, not all of them. Of tens of thousands of clones listed, over 80% were seen once; the top ten hold 9% to 10%. The clonotype was recovered from a human donor with classical Hodgkin lymphoma. The chain carries TRBV2 and TRBJ1-1; D unresolved. This specimen was peripheral blood mononuclear cells (PBMCs), taken at baseline. CDR3 DNA sequence: TGTGCCAGCATGTTGGAGGTCCTCGGTGGGGCTTTCTTT. Translating it yields CASMLEVLGGAFF. Full variable domain (rest looked up from reference TRBV2 and TRBJ1-1): EPEVTQTPSHQVTQMGQEVILRCVPISNHLYFYWYRQILGQKVEFLVSFYNNEISEKSEIFDDQFSVERPDGSNFTLKIRSTKLEDSAMYFCASMLEVLGGAFFGQGTRLTVV.